This T cell receptor (beta chain) was recovered during a study of T cells in Graves' hyperthyroidism and ophthalmopathy (dated by TCRdb to between 2018 and 2020). In the study overall: Peripheral blood was collected at initial diagnosis, before any treatment. To identify distinguishing TCR V-J signatures, a discovery cohort of about 100 patients was used, comprising some 43 with Graves' ophthalmopathy and some 57 with stable Graves' hyperthyroidism. Whether ophthalmopathy could be predicted prospectively was tested in an independent validation cohort made up of 18 to 20 hyperthyroidism patients plus 17 patients who later progressed to ophthalmopathy. The 85 to 100 discovery patients were randomly split 7:3 into training and test sets. In addition, the study compared T-cell repertoires in thyroid tissue and in blood from roughly 6 Graves' hyperthyroidism patients. Once sampling was done, hyperthyroidism patients were given methimazole at a starting dose of 30 mg daily, whereas ophthalmopathy patients were given high-dose intravenous methylprednisolone. According to the paper, TCR Vbeta CDR3 sequencing was carried out on 120 to 150 peripheral blood samples, which came from fewer than 50 ophthalmopathy, approximately 78 hyperthyroidism and roughly 17 progressor patients. General findings and caveats noted by the study authors: In validation, progression to ophthalmopathy was predicted by the model with nearly 71% sensitivity and roughly 76% specificity, a median of roughly 6 months before onset. Most expanded thyroid clonotypes (frequency above 0.001) were also found in blood, which suggests that blood repertoires may mirror thyroid immune responses. In cross-validation, a model built on a 13 V-J signature told ophthalmopathy apart from stable hyperthyroidism with roughly 87% sensitivity and around 81% specificity, and in testing the same model reached 80%/75%. No statistical method was used to fix the sample size in advance, and group allocation was not hidden from the investigators.

The hyperthyroidism patients were between 18 and 65 years old and newly diagnosed, with a disease duration of less than 2 months. Any patient with an uncontrolled infection, another autoimmune disease, pregnancy or lactation was excluded. Diagnoses were established on the basis of clinical symptoms, serum thyroxine and TRAb, thyroid ultrasound, and orbital computed tomography. For progressor patients, blood was drawn at the first diagnosis of hyperthyroidism, before any ophthalmopathy symptoms had appeared. PBMCs were isolated from about 9 ml of fresh peripheral blood by Ficoll-Paque density gradient centrifugation. Progressor patients were initially diagnosed with Graves' hyperthyroidism and developed ophthalmopathy during follow-up. Total RNA was extracted with Trizol reagent, and quality was checked on an Agilent 2100 Bioanalyzer. CDR1 MRHNA and CDR2 SNTAGT were looked up in the germline V gene. From the cysteine up to the phenylalanine, the CDR3 has a length of 15 residues. The CDR3 DNA has 45 bases and is translated from base 1. The V and J ends are trimmed by 5 bases and 2 bases, leaving 15 bases between them.

Amplification of TCR beta CDR3 regions was carried out from RNA transcripts. For the first round of RT-PCR on the TCR CDR3, the HTBI primer set was used together with the Qiagen OneStep RT-PCR kit. The libraries were constructed in a second round of multiplex PCR and then size-selected and purified. The libraries were sequenced on an Illumina HiSeq2000 using paired-end 100 bp reads. Under the source paper's analysis protocol: SOAPnuke was used to process the raw data, removing reads that contained adapters or uncalled bases, had a mean Phred below 15, or lacked an exact match to the constant primer or identifier. High-quality paired reads were merged using COPE v1.2.5, and each unique nucleotide sequence was defined as a clonotype. MiTCR v1.1 was used to align the clonotypes against IMGT TRBV, TRBD and TRBJ reference segments. The analysis included only V-J combinations with a frequency above 0.0001, which together covered 98% to 99.2% of the repertoires. A TCS score was defined as the ratio of F50 (clonal expansion) to E x V (chaos), with BLOSUM62-based TCRdist applied between CDR3 peptides within each V-J. Welch's t-statistics and random forest reduced several hundred V-J features to 10 to 15, which were used in a naive Bayes classifier (R e1071). TCRdb applied fastp at Q25 and MiXCR to the public reads, then kept only in-frame beta chains. Here each entry gathers all rows of one CDR3 protein and keeps the most common genes and DNA. TCRdb, not the authors, supplied the V and J calls. Recorded for this sample are about 720,000 distinct CDR3 sequences; about 17% of them occurred a single time. The ten largest make up around 17% of the sample.

For this clonotype: Its antigen remains unidentified. No base qualities exist here, and no much larger clone lies one base off it.

This TCR was recovered from a woman between 50 and 59 years old with Graves' hyperthyroidism that later progressed to Graves' ophthalmopathy. Sequencing was performed on blood. The rearranged chain carries TRBV6-4 and TRBJ1-2; TRBD1 is a possible D gene, resting on 6 matching bases. In nucleotide form, the sequence is TGTGCCAGCAGTCGTCAGGGGTATGGGAACTATGGCTACACCTTC. Translation gives CASSRQGYGNYGYTF.